The TCR beta chain under discussion was sequenced for a study of Graves' ophthalmopathy and Graves' hyperthyroidism. The wider study: Ahead of any treatment, peripheral blood was obtained at the initial diagnosis. Study results and caveats: Blood also contained most of the expanded thyroid clonotypes above 0.001 frequency. Ophthalmopathy progression prediction by the model yielded a sensitivity of roughly 67% and a specificity of 72.22%.

This clonotype was seen at least ten times. Its antigen is currently unknown. With 3 bases removed from V and 5 bases from J, the gap between germline ends came to 14 bases. Germline V gene data show CDR1 as MDHEN and CDR2 as SYDVKM. This CDR3 is 15 amino acids long. RNA transcripts were the template, and TCR beta CDR3 regions were amplified from them. RT-PCR in the first round used HTBI primers; a second-round multiplex PCR followed. A single record per CDR3 protein comes from TCRdb applying MiXCR to the multiplex PCR reads. The sample includes some 200,000 distinct CDR3 sequences, 29% seen only once; the top ten take approximately 9%.

The clonotype originates from a man in his forties or fifties with Graves' ophthalmopathy. Sequencing was performed on peripheral blood. The J gene is TRBJ1-3, the V gene TRBV28; D is ambiguous. Written as DNA, the CDR3 is TGTGCCAGCAGTTTCAGTTCCGGACCTCGAAACACCATATATTTT. Amino acids: CASSFSSGPRNTIYF.